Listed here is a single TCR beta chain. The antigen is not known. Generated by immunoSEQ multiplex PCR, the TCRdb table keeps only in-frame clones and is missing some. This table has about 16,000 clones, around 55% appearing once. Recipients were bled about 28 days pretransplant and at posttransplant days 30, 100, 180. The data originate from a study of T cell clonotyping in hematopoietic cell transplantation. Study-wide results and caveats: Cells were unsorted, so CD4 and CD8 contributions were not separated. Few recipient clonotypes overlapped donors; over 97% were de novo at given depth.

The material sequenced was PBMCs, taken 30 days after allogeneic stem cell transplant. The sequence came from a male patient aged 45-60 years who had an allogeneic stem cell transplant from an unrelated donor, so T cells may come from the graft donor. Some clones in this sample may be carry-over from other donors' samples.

The CDR3 reads CASSLVPVTVVDSNQPQHF. The DNA for the CDR3 is TGTGCCAGCAGTTTGGTCCCGGTTACGGTTGTGGATAGCAATCAGCCCCAGCATTTT. This sequence joins TRBV28 and TRBJ1-5; D unclear. The CDR3 covers 19 residues. Per the germline V gene, CDR1 is MDHEN and CDR2 is SYDVKM. Between the trimmed V and J ends, which lost 3 bases and 0 bases, there was a span of 21 bases. The entire variable domain, with the rest obtained from reference TRBV28 and TRBJ1-5, is as follows: DVKVTQSSRYLVKRTGEKVFLECVQDMDHENMFWYRQDPGLGLRLIYFSYDVKMKEKGDIPEGYSVSREKKERFSLILESASTNQTSMYLCASSLVPVTVVDSNQPQHFGDGTRLSIL.